The clone carrying this T cell receptor (beta chain) has at least ten counts. Its antigen is as yet unknown. The entry originates in a study of blood T cells in healthy people across ages. PCR was performed a second time for about 6 to 12 cycles using a sample-barcoded 5' primer and a J-beta primer mix. TCRdb re-analysed the 5' RACE reads in MiXCR, keeping a single row per CDR3 protein. The sample lists some 1.5 million distinct CDR3 sequences, approximately 30% occurring once. Regarding the study as a whole: Per-million-T-cell TCR beta diversity fell roughly linearly with age. Donor CMV status, an unknown factor, possibly confounded changes in expanded clonotypes.

The CDR3 length is 16 residues. CDR1 SGHRS and CDR2 YFSETQ come from the germline V gene. V was pared by 3 bases and J by 4 bases, with 12 bases of the junction left unmatched. The sequenced material came from blood. The TCR originated in a woman in her 30s in good health. The genes are TRBV5-1 and TRBJ2-7; TRBD2 matches 8 bases. The CDR3 coding sequence is TGCGCCAGCAGCTCGCTCCTAACTAGCGGACCTTACGAGCAGTACTTC. Translation gives CASSSLLTSGPYEQYF. The full variable domain, its missing parts supplied by reference TRBV5-1 and TRBJ2-7, is KAGVTQTPRYLIKTRGQQVTLSCSPISGHRSVSWYQQTPGQGLQFLFEYFSETQRNKGNFPGRFSGRQFSNSRSEMNVSTLELGDSALYLCASSSLLTSGPYEQYFGPGTRLTVT.